This T cell receptor (beta chain) was profiled in a study of T cells after yellow fever vaccination. Researchers made TCR cDNA using 5'RACE template switching, and this step added a universal primer site and UMIs. TCRdb recomputed calls from the 5' RACE reads with MiXCR, one row per CDR3 protein. The sample carries 150,000 to 200,000 distinct CDR3 sequences, around 9% recorded once. The V gene's germline CDR1 is MNHEY and CDR2 SVGAGI. This CDR3 is 12 amino acids long. Trimming removed 7 bases from V and 7 bases from J; junction bases left unmatched: 6. Study-wide points: Clonotypes shared by both compartments, CD4 and CD8, made up a small share. Weaker, the secondary response peaked sooner, at day 5 versus 15. Post-booster repertoires contained most primary-vaccination clones again (around 96% CD4, less than 90% CD8).

This clonotype turned up a few times. Its antigen is not identified. V gene TRBV6-5 combines with J gene TRBJ1-1; 7 bases line up with TRBD1. This clonotype was obtained from a man aged 18 to 35 who received the YFV17D yellow fever vaccine. The material sequenced was CD8+ T cells sorted from PBMCs, taken 45 days after the yellow fever booster vaccination. CDR3 amino acids: CASTDRVLEAFF. For the CDR3, the DNA is TGTGCCAGCACCGACAGGGTACTTGAAGCTTTCTTT.